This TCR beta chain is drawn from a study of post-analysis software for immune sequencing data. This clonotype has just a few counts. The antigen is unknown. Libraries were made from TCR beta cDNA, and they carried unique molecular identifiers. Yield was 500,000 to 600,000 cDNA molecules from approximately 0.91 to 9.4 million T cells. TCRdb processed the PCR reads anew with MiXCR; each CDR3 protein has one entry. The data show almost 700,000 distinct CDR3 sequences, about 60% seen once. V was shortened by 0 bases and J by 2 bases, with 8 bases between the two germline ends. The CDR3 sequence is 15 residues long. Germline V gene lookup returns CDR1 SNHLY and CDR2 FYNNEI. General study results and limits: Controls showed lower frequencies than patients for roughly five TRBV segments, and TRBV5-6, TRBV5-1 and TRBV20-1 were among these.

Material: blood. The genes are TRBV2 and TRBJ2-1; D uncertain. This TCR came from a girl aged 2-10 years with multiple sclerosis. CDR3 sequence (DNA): TGTGCCAGCAGTGAAGCAGTTTCCGCCTACAATGAGCAGTTCTTC. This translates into CASSEAVSAYNEQFF. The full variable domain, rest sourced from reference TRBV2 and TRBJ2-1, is EPEVTQTPSHQVTQMGQEVILRCVPISNHLYFYWYRQILGQKVEFLVSFYNNEISEKSEIFDDQFSVERPDGSNFTLKIRSTKLEDSAMYFCASSEAVSAYNEQFFGPGTRLTVL.